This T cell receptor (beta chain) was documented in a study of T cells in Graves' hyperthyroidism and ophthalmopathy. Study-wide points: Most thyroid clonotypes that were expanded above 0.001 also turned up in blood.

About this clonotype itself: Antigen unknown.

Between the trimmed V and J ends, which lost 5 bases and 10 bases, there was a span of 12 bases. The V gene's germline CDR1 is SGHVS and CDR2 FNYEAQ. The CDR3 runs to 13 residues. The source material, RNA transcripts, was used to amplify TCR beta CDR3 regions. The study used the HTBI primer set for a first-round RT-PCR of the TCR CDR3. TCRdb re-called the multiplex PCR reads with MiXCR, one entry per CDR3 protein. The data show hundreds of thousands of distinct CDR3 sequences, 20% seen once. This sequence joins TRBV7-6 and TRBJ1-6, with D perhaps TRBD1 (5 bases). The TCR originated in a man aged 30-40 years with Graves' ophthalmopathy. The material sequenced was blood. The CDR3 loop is CASSMGLRSPLHF. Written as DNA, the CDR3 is TGTGCCAGCAGCATGGGACTCCGATCACCCCTCCACTTT.